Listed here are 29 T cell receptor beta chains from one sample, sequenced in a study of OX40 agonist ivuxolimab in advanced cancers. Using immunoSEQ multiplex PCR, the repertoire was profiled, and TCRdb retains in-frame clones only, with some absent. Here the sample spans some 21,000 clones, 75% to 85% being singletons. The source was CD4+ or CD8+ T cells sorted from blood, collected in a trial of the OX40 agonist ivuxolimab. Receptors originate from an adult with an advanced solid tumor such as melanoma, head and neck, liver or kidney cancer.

The CDR3 loop is CASIPGDLYNEQFF. CDR3 DNA sequence: TGCGCCAGCATCCCAGGGGACTTGTACAATGAGCAGTTCTTC. This chain links TRBV5-1 with TRBJ2-1; D assignment may be TRBD1 or TRBD2 (6 bases each). The CDR3 covers 14 residues. The V end was cut by 6 bases, the J end by 4 bases, with 14 bases between. Germline values: CDR1 SGHRS, CDR2 YFSETQ.

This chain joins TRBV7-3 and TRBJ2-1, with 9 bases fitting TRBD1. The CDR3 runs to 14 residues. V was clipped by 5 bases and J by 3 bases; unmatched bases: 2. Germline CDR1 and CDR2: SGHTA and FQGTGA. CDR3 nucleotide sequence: TGTGCCAGCAGCGGACAGGGGAACTACAATGAGCAGTTCTTC. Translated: CASSGQGNYNEQFF.

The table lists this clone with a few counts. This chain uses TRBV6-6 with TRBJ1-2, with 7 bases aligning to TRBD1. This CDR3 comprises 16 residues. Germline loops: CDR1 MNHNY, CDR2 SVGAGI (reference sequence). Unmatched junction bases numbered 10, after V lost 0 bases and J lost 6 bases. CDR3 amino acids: CASSYSGGSPVDGYTF. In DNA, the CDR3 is TGTGCCAGCAGTTACTCAGGGGGCAGCCCCGTGGATGGCTACACCTTC.

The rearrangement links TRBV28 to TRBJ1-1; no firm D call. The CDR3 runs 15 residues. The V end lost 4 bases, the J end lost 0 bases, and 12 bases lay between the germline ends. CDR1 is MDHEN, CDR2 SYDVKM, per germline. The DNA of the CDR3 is TGTGCCAGCAGTTCGGGGATCATCATGAACACTGAAGCTTTCTTT. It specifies CASSSGIIMNTEAFF. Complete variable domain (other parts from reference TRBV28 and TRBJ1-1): DVKVTQSSRYLVKRTGEKVFLECVQDMDHENMFWYRQDPGLGLRLIYFSYDVKMKEKGDIPEGYSVSREKKERFSLILESASTNQTSMYLCASSSGIIMNTEAFFGQGTRLTVV.

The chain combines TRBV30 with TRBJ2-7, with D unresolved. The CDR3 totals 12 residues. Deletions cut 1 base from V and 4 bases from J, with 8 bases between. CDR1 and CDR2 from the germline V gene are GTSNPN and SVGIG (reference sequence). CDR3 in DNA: TGTGCCTGGAGTGCCGGTGGATACGAGCAGTACTTC. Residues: CAWSAGGYEQYF.

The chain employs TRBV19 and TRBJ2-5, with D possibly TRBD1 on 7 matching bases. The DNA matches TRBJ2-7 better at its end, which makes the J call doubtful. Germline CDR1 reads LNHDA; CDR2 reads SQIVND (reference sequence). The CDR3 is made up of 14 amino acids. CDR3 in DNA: TGTGCCAGTAGTATCGGGCAGGGGGGCTACGAGCAGTACTTC. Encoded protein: CASSIGQGGYEQYF.

CDR3 region: CASSDSSRRGIYTF. CDR3 coding DNA: TGTGCCAGCAGCGACTCCTCGCGGAGGGGGATCTACACCTTC. The chain combines TRBV28 with TRBJ1-2; a weak D match, TRBD1 (6 bases). CDR1 MDHEN and CDR2 SYDVKM come from the germline V gene. The germline V and J ends were trimmed by 6 bases and 10 bases, with 21 bases remaining between them. The CDR3 length is 14 residues.

The CDR3 bases are TGTGCCAGCAGCCAGGCCACTAATGAAAAACTGTTTTTT. It specifies CASSQATNEKLFF. V is TRBV7-9 and J is TRBJ1-4; D ambiguous. CDR1 is SEHNR and CDR2 is FQNEAQ in the germline V gene (reference sequence). The CDR3 runs to 13 residues. With 5 bases removed from V and 2 bases from J, the gap between germline ends came to 6 bases.

The CDR3, as DNA: TGTGCCAGCAGTTTATCCCCCTCCAGGCTCTACGAGCAGTACTTC. Protein product: CASSLSPSRLYEQYF. The V gene is TRBV27, the J gene TRBJ2-7; D call uncertain. Germline lookup yields CDR1 MNHEY and CDR2 SMNVEV (reference sequence). This CDR3 comprises 15 residues. Between the trimmed V and J ends, which lost 0 bases and 3 bases, there was a span of 12 bases.

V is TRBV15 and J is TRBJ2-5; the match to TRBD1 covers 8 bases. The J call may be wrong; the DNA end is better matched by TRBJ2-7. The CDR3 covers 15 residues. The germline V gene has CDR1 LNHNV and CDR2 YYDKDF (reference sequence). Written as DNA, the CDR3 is TGTGCCACCAGCAGTTTCGACAGGGGTTACTACGAGCAGTACTTC. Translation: CATSSFDRGYYEQYF.

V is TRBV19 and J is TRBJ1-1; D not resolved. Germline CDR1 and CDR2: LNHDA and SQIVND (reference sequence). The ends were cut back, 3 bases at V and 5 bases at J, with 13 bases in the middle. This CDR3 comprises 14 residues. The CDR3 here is CASSIQAGRTEAFF. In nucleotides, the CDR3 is TGTGCCAGTAGTATTCAGGCGGGGAGAACTGAAGCTTTCTTT.

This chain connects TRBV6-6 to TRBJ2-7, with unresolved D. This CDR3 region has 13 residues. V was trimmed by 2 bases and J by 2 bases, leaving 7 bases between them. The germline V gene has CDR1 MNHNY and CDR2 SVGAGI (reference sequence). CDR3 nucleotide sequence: TGTGCCAGCAGTTACCCCCCCACCTACGAGCAGTACTTC. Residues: CASSYPPTYEQYF.

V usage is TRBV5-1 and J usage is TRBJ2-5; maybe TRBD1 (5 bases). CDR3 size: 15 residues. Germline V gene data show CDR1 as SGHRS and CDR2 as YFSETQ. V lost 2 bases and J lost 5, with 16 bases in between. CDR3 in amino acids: CASSFFGAVEETQYF. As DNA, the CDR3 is TGCGCCAGCAGCTTTTTTGGGGCGGTCGAGGAGACCCAGTACTTC.

DNA for the CDR3: TGTGCCAGTAGGCCGGGAGGGCTAGGGGTTTATAGCAATCAGCCCCAGCATTTT. Translated: CASRPGGLGVYSNQPQHF. V usage is TRBV19 and J usage is TRBJ1-5, with a possible D match to TRBD1 (5 bases). The V gene's germline CDR1 is LNHDA and CDR2 SQIVND (reference sequence). This CDR3 region has 18 residues. V was cut by 6 bases and J by 0 bases, with 21 bases left in between.

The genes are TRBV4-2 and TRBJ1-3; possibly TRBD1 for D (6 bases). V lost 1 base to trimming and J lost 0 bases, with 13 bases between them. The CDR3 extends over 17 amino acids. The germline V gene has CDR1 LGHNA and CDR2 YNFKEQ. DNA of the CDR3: TGTGCCAGCAGCCAAGGGGCGGGACATAACTCTGGAAACACCATATATTTT. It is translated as CASSQGAGHNSGNTIYF.

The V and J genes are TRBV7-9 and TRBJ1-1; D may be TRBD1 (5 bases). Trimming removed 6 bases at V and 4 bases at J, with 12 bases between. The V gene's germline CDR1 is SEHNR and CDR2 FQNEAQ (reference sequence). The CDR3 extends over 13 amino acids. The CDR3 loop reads CASRPGLTTEAFF. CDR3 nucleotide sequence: TGTGCCAGCAGGCCAGGGTTGACCACTGAAGCTTTCTTT. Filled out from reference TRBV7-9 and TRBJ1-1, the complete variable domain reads DTGVSQNPRHKITKRGQNVTFRCDPISEHNRLYWYRQTLGQGPEFLTYFQNEAQLEKSRLLSDRFSAERPKGSFSTLEIQRTEQGDSAMYLCASRPGLTTEAFFGQGTRLTVV.

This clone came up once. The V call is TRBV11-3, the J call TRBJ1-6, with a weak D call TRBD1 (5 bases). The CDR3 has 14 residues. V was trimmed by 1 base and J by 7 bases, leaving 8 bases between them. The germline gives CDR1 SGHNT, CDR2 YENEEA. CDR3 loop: CASSLARDNSPLHF. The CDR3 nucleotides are TGTGCCAGCAGCTTAGCGCGGGACAATTCACCCCTCCACTTT.

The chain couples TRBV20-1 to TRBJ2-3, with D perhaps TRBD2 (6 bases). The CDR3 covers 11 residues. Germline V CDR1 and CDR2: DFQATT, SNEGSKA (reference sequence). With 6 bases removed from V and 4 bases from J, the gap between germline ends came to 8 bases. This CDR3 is CSAWEADTQYF. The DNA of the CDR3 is TGCAGTGCATGGGAGGCAGATACGCAGTATTTT.

This CDR3 reads CASSRGDDTEAFF. In DNA, the CDR3 is TGCGCCAGCAGCAGAGGGGATGACACTGAAGCTTTCTTT. The V and J genes are TRBV4-3 and TRBJ1-1; possible D gene TRBD1, 5 bases. Trimming cost V 5 bases and J 3 bases, with 10 bases left between them. Germline CDR1 is LGHNA and CDR2 is YSLEER. There are 13 residues in the CDR3.

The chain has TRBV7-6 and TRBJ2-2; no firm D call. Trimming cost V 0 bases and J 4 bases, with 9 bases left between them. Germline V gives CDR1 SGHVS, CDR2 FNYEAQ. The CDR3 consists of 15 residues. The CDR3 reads CASSLARIGTGELFF. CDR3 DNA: TGTGCCAGCAGCTTAGCGAGGATAGGCACCGGGGAGCTGTTTTTT.

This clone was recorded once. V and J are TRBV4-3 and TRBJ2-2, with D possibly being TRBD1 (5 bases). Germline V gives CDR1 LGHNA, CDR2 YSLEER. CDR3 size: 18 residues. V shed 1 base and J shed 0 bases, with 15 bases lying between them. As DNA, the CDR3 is TGCGCCAGCAGCCAAGGATTTAGGGGAACAGCGAACACCGGGGAGCTGTTTTTT. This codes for CASSQGFRGTANTGELFF.

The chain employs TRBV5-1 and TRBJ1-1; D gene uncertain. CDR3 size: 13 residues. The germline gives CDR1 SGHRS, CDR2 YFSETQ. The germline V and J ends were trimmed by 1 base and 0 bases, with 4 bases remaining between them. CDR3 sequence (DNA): TGCGCCAGCAGCTTGTCCCTGAACACTGAAGCTTTCTTT. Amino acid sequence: CASSLSLNTEAFF. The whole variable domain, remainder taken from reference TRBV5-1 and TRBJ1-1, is KAGVTQTPRYLIKTRGQQVTLSCSPISGHRSVSWYQQTPGQGLQFLFEYFSETQRNKGNFPGRFSGRQFSNSRSEMNVSTLELGDSALYLCASSLSLNTEAFFGQGTRLTVV.

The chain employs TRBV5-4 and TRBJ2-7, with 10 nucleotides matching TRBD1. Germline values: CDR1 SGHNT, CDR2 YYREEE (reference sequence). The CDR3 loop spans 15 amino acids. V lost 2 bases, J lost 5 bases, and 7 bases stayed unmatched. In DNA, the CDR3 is TGTGCCAGCAGCTTCGGCCCCGGGACAGGGGACGAGCAGTACTTC. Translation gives CASSFGPGTGDEQYF.

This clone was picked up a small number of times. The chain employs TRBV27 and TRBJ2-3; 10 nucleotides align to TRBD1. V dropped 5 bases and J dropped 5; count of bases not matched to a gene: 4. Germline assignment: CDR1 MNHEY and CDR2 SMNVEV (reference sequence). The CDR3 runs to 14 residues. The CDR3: CASSPGQGIDTQYF. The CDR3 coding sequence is TGTGCCAGCAGTCCGGGACAGGGGATAGATACGCAGTATTTT.

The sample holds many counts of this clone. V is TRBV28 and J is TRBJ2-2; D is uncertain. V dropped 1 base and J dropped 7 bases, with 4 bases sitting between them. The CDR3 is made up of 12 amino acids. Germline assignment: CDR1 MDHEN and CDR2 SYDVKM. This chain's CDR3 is CASSLFGGELFF. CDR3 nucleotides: TGTGCCAGCAGTTTATTCGGCGGGGAGCTGTTTTTT.

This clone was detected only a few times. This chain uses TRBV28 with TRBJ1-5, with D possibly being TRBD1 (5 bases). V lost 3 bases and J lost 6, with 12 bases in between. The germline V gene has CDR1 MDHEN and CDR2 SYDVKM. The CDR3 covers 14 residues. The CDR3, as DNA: TGTGCCAGCAGTTTTTGGATAGGGACTCAGCCCCAGCATTTT. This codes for CASSFWIGTQPQHF.

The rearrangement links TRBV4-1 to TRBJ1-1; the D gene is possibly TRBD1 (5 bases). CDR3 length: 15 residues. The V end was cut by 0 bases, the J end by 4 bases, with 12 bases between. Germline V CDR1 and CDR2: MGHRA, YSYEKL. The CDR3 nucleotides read TGCGCCAGCAGCCAAGAGGCAGGGAGGATCACTGAAGCTTTCTTT. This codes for CASSQEAGRITEAFF.

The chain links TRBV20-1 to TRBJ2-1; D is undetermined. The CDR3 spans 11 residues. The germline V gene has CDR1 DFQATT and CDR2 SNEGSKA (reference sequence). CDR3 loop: CSASLYNEQFF. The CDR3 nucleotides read TGCAGCGCCAGTTTGTACAATGAGCAGTTCTTC.

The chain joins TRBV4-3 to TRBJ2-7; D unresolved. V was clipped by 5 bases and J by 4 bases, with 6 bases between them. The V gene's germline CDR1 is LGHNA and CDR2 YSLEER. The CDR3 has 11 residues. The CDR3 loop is CASSSNYEQYF. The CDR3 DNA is TGCGCCAGCAGCTCCAATTACGAGCAGTACTTC.